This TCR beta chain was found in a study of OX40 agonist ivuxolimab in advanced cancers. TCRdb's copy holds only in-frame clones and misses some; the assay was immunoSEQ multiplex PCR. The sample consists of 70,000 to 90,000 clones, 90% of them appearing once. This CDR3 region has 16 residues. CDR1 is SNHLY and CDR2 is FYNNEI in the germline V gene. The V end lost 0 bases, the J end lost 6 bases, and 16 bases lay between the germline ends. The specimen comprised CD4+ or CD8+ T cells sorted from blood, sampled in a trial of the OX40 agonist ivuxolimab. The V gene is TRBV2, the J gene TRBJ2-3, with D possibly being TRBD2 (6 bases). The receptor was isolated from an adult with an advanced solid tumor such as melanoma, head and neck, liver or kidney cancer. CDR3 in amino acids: CASSEAGIAVGDTQYF. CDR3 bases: TGTGCCAGCAGTGAAGCGGGAATAGCGGTGGGGGATACGCAGTATTTT.